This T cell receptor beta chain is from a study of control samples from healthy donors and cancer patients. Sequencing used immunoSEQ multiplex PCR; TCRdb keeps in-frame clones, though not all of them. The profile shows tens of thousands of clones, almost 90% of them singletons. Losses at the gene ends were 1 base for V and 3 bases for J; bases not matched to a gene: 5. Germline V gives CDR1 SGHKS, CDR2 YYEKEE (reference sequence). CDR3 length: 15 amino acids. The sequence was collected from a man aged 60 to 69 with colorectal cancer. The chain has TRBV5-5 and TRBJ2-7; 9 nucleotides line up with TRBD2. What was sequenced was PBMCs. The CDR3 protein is CASSLIAGAFYEQYF. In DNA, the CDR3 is TGTGCCAGCAGCTTGATAGCGGGGGCCTTCTACGAGCAGTACTTC.